This TCR beta chain was recovered during a study of control samples from healthy donors and cancer patients (dated by TCRdb to the early 2020s). Trimmed from V: 0 bases; trimmed from J: 4 bases; junction bases lacking a gene match: 8. The CDR3 has 16 amino acids, counting the end cysteine and phenylalanine. Only the CDR3 part of the read is kept: 48 bases, read in frame from the first base. Sequences MGHRA (CDR1) and YSYEKL (CDR2) are obtained from the germline V gene. The library was generated by the immunoSEQ multiplex PCR assay. In TCRdb, the immuneACCESS table is reduced to in-frame sequences with V and J assigned. These tables do not hold every clone; where another copy was compared, an unresolved V gene accounts for under half, and the others remain unexplained. The sample includes 130,000 or so clones, with more than 70% observed a single time. In total, the top ten clones hold about 2.7% of the sample.

Notes on this clone: This receptor's antigen is unknown. Base qualities are not at hand, and no much larger clone is one base apart.

The clonotype comes from a man in his fifties or sixties in good health. The chain uses TRBV4-1 and TRBJ1-2, and 7 junctional nucleotides match TRBD1. The sample consisted of blood. Here the CDR3 is given as CASSQEATGVTYGYTF. The DNA is TGCGCCAGCAGCCAAGAGGCCACAGGGGTTACCTATGGCTACACCTTC.